The clone carrying this T cell receptor beta chain was seen a single time. In the naive CD8 group, cells lacked CD45RO and were positively selected for CCR7, so terminally differentiated effector memory CD45RA+ cells were left out. Libraries were prepared by immunoSEQ multiplex PCR; TCRdb keeps only in-frame clonotypes and omits some of them. The table shows some 2 million clones, with about 95% occurring only once. These data come from a study of shared clonotypes between healthy human individuals. Germline V gene data show CDR1 as SGHAT and CDR2 as FQNNGV. The CDR3 contains 15 residues. Trimming cost V 1 base and J 3 bases; bases outside gene matches: 6.

The rearrangement links TRBV11-2 to TRBJ2-7; 7 bases align to TRBD1. The sequenced sample was naive CD8+ T cells sorted from blood. The sequence was collected from a man between 18 and 35 years old in good health. CDR3 amino acids: CASSLGGTEVYEQYF. Here the CDR3 DNA reads TGTGCCAGCAGCTTAGGTGGGACAGAGGTCTACGAGCAGTACTTC.